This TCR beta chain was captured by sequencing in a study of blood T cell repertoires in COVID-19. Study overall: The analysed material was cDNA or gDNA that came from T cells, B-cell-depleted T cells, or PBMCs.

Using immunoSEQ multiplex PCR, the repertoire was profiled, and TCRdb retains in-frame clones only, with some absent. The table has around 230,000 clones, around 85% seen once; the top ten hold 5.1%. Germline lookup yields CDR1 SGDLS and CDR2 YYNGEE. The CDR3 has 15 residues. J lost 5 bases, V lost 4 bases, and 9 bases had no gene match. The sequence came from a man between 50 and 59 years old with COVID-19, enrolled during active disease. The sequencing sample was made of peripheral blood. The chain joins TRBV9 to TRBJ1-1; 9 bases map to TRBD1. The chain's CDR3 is CASSNRDRVGTEAFF. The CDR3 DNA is TGTGCCAGCAGCAACCGGGACAGGGTGGGGACTGAAGCTTTCTTT.